This is a list of T cell receptor beta chains from one sample in a study of T cell repertoires in cytomegalovirus infection. MiXCR, applied by TCRdb to the reads, yields one record per CDR3 protein. The sample yields 110,000 or so distinct CDR3 sequences, around 30% seen once. Their antigen targets remain unknown. The sample in question was CD8+ T cells from cultured PBMCs, obtained from culture after CMV antigen stimulation. The receptor source for this set is a human donor in good health (CMV status not recorded). Some clones in this sample may be carry-over from other donors' samples. Both conserved end residues are part of each CDR3.

j_gene | v_gene | CDR3aa
TRBJ2-4 | TRBV6-6 | CASSYSRQGARENIQYF
TRBJ2-1 | TRBV7-6 | CASSLARPGGPLDEQFF
TRBJ1-2 | TRBV6-5 | CASRGLGLGYGYTF
TRBJ2-3 | TRBV7-2 | CASSLLGASAGTDTQYF
TRBJ1-2 | TRBV5-1 | CASSLWDGDPYGYTF
TRBJ1-2 | TRBV6-1 | CASSPRREAARGGYTF
TRBJ2-3 | TRBV6-8 | CASSDPILAGSTDTQYF
TRBJ1-1 | TRBV7-9 | CASSLNLMNTEAFF
TRBJ1-4 | TRBV12-3/TRBV12-4 | CASSPLLSTNEKLFF
TRBJ2-2 | TRBV11-3 | CASSSRDRGDTGELFF
TRBJ2-7 | TRBV5-1 | CASSSGLAGGEQYF
TRBJ2-7 | TRBV4-2 | CASSQEGGGREQYF
TRBJ2-1 | TRBV7-9 | CASSLAYSGNEQFF
TRBJ2-5 | TRBV12-3/TRBV12-4 | CASSPGGETQYF
TRBJ2-7 | TRBV4-1 | CASSLTPGTGDYEQYF
TRBJ1-1 | TRBV7-2 | CASSSRDSPWAEAFF
TRBJ1-5 | TRBV20-1 | CSVVDGEQGSQPQHF
TRBJ2-1 | TRBV7-7 | CASSRGQSSYNEQFF
TRBJ2-2 | TRBV12-3/TRBV12-4 | CASRSPAGELFF
TRBJ1-1 | TRBV6-1 | CASRGGTTEAFF
TRBJ1-4 | TRBV28 | CASSPPGGTGATNEKLFF
TRBJ2-1 | TRBV11-2 | CASSLGPARNEQFF
TRBJ1-4 | TRBV19 | CASYNFGSANEKLFF
TRBJ2-7 | TRBV23-1 | CASLRAAHEQYF
TRBJ2-3 | TRBV6-5 | CASSYSLGSTDTQYF
TRBJ2-1 | TRBV3-2 | CASSQGVTILNNEQFF
TRBJ2-5 | TRBV7-2 | CASSTLGAKETQYF
TRBJ1-2 | TRBV20-1 | CSAPPGAFYGYTF
TRBJ2-3 | TRBV28 | CASSLGSGGAADTQYF
TRBJ1-2 | TRBV25-1 | CASSESRLYGYTF
TRBJ1-6 | TRBV7-9 | CASSSGSTGNNSPLHF
TRBJ1-2 | TRBV7-9 | CASSLPRVNGYTF
TRBJ1-5 | TRBV7-6 | CASSLEQGAFDQPQHF
TRBJ1-2 | TRBV4-1 | CASSQVPYSGYTF
TRBJ2-3 | TRBV6-2/TRBV6-3 | CASRTRQAGWPDTQYF
TRBJ2-1 | TRBV29-1 | CSVSGGIMIDNEQFF
TRBJ1-2 | TRBV29-1 | CSVVTGPRGYTF
TRBJ2-5 | TRBV9 | CASSPRTGGNQETQYF
TRBJ2-3 | TRBV6-5 | CASSYSGTSLPSTDTQYF
TRBJ2-3 | TRBV6-6 | CASSYGGDLTDTQYF
TRBJ1-3 | TRBV3-1 | CASSRDTGNTIYF
TRBJ2-1 | TRBV7-9 | CASGFSGVAAYNEQFF
TRBJ2-7 | TRBV13 | CASSPPLGTGSYEQYF
TRBJ1-5 | TRBV4-1 | CASSPRDTPSNQPQHF
TRBJ2-5 | TRBV7-6 | CASSQDGGQETQYF
TRBJ2-5 | TRBV5-5 | CASSLAAGGEGTQYF
TRBJ2-7 | TRBV7-9 | CASSLTGAYEQYF
TRBJ2-7 | TRBV7-4 | CASSRSTGYSEQYF